This paragraph reports one T cell receptor (beta chain). The data originate from a study of blood T cell repertoires in COVID-19. Overall study context: The United States, Italy and Spain provided the acute and convalescent COVID-19 samples. Sample material is recorded as cDNA or gDNA derived from T cells, B-cell-depleted T cells, or PBMCs.

Authors' analysis steps: Estimates of nucleated cell counts were drawn from the amplification of reference gene primers. Assay: immunoSEQ multiplex PCR; the TCRdb copy retains only in-frame clones and omits some. V and J calls and clone size are those listed in that table; D and trimming were worked out from the DNA. The data contain roughly 100,000 clones, 65% to 90% of them seen just once; the ten biggest clones take up around 4.1%. This CDR3 comprises 13 residues. Looked up from germline, CDR1 is SGHAT and CDR2 is FQNNGV. The V end lost 5 bases, the J end lost 4 bases, and 9 bases lay between the germline ends.

The source material was peripheral blood. The sequence was collected from a man aged 50 to 59 with acute or convalescent COVID-19. The V and J genes are TRBV11-2 and TRBJ1-3, with unresolved D. The CDR3 is CASSPATGNTIYF. Here the CDR3 DNA reads TGTGCCAGCAGCCCGGCGACAGGAAACACCATATATTTT.